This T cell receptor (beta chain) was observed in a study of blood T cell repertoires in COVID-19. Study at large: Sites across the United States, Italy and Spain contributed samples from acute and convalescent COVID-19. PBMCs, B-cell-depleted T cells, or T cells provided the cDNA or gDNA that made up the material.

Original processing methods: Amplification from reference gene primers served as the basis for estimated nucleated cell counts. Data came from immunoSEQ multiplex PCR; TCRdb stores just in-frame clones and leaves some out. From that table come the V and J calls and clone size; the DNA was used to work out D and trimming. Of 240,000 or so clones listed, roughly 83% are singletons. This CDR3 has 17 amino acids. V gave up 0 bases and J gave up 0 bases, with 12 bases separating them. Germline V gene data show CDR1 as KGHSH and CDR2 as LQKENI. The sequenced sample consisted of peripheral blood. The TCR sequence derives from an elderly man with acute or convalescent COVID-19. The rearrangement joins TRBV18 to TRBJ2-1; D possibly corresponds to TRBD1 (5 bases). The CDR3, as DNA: TGTGCCAGCTCACCACCGACGGGCCAGGGCTCCTACAATGAGCAGTTCTTC. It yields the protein CASSPPTGQGSYNEQFF. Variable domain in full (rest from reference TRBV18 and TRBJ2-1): NAGVMQNPRHLVRRRGQEARLRCSPMKGHSHVYWYRQLPEEGLKFMVYLQKENIIDESGMPKERFSAEFPKEGPSILRIQQVVRGDSAAYFCASSPPTGQGSYNEQFFGPGTRLTVL.